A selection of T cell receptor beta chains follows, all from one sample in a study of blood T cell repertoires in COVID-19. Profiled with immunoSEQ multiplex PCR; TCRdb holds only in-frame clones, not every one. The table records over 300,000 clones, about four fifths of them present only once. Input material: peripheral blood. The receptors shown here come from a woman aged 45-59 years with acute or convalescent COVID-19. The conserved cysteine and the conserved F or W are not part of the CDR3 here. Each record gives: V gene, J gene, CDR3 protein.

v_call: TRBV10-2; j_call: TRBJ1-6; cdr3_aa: ASREGTGSNSPLH
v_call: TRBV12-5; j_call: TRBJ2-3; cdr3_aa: ASGLGDRGRY
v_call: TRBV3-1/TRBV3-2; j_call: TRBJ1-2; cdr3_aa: ASSPRGTGYT
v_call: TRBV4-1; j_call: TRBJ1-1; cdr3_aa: ASSQGDMNTEAF
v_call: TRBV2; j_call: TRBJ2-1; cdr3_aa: ASSDYRVRNEQF
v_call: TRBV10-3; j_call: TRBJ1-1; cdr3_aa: AISESTNGGMNTEAF
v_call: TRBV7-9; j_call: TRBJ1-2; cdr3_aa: ASSLVPFYGYT
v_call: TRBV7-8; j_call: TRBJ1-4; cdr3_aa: ASSFAGTEKLF
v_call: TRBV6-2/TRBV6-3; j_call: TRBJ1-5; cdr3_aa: ASSREGGSNQPQH
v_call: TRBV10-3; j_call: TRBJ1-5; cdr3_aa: AITQEKGQPQH
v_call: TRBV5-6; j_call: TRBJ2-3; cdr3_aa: ASSREYASGTDTQY
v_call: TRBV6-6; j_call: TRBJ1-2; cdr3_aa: ASSFTGSYGYT
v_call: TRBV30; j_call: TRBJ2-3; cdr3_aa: AWSVTGGTDTQY
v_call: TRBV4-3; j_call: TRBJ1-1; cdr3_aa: ASSPRGGTEAF
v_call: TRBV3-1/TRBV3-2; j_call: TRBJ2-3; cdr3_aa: ASSQGAGGDTQY
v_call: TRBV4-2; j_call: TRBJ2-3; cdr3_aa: ASSQGTSADTQY
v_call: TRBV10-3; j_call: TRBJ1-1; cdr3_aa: AISESDRGSGDTEAF
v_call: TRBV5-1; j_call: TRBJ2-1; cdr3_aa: ASSLAGTGAYNEQF
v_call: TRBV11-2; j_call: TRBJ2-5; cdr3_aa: ASSLVVGGREETQY
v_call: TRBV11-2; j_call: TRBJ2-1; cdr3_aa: ASSRRQGLYNEQF
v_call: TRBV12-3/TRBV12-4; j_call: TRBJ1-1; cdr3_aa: ASIVDSFEAF
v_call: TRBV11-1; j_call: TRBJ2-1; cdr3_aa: ASSLGGGNEQF
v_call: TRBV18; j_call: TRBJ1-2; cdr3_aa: ASSPEGSSYGYT
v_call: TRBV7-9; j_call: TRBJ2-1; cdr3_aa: ASSLIDSLEQF
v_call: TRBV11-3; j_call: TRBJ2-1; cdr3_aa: ASSLGDRGNEQF
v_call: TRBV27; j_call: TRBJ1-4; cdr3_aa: ASSLRQGLEKLF
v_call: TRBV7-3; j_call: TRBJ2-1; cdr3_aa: ASATGAGNEQF
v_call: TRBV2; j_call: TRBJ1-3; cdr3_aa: ATRTDSGNTIY
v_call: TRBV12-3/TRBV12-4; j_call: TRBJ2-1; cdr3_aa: ASSYRDLTRF
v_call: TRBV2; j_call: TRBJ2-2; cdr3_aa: ASMEAGELF
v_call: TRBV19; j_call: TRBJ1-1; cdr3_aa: ASTSTGWSTEAF
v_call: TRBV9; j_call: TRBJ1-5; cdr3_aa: ASSVDQGNQPQH
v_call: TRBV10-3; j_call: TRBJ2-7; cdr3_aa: AISETSGAYEQY
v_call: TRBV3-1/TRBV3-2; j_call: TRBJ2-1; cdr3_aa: ASSPGLAGTEQF
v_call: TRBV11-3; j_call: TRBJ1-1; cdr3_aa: ASSLDPQSTEAF
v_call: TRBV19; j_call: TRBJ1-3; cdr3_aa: ASSMADSGNTIY
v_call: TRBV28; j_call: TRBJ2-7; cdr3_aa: ASSLGSSGASNQY
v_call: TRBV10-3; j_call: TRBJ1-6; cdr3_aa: AITSDRDGNSPLH
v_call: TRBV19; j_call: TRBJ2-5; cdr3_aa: ASSPRQGAGETQY
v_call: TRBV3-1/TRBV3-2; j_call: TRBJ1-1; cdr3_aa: ASSQVRGANTEAF
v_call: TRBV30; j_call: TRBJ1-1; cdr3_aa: AWMGQPNTEAF
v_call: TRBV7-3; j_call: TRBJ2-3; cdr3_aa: ASSLSGDTDTQY